Included here is one T cell receptor beta chain sequence, with context. What it recognizes is unknown. The data were taken from a study of OX40 agonist ivuxolimab in advanced cancers. At the level of the study: Six ivuxolimab dose levels, 0.01 to 10 mg/kg, were given intravenously every 2 weeks. Enrolled patients in dose escalation had cancers that were hepatocellular carcinoma, melanoma, renal cell or head and neck cancer.

Study-level findings and limits: Low normalized T-cell clonal expansion was also seen in some nonresponders. The expanded peripheral T cells' antigen specificity was not determined.

Profiling relied on immunoSEQ multiplex PCR, and the TCRdb table lists in-frame clones only, not all of them. The top ten clones hold 1% to 1.5% of a sample with 90,000 to 120,000 clones, approximately 90% of them seen once. The CDR3 spans 18 residues. J lost 4 bases, V lost 3 bases, and 8 bases had no gene match. Germline-derived CDR1 and CDR2 are LNHDA and SQIVND (reference sequence). The chain recombines TRBV19 with TRBJ2-1, with 14 bases matching TRBD2. Sequences were derived from CD4+ or CD8+ T cells sorted from blood, sampled in a trial of the OX40 agonist ivuxolimab. This clonotype was obtained from an adult with an advanced solid tumor such as melanoma, head and neck, liver or kidney cancer. The CDR3 region has the DNA TGTGCCAGTAGTATTAGAGGGACTAGCGGGAGAAGGTACAATGAGCAGTTCTTC. This gives the protein CASSIRGTSGRRYNEQFF.